This T cell receptor beta chain was captured in a study of T cell responses to AZD1222 COVID-19 vaccine. The germline V and J ends were trimmed by 9 bases and 2 bases, with 14 bases remaining between them. The CDR3 sequence is 13 residues long. The germline V gene has CDR1 SEHNR and CDR2 FQNEAQ (reference sequence). The method was immunoSEQ multiplex PCR; TCRdb's version includes in-frame clones alone and lacks a portion of them. The data show 90,000 to 120,000 clones, with around 87% seen just once and around 4.4% held by the top ten. Of note for this clone: The target antigen is unknown.

Points from the study as a whole: Among those given AZD1222, only 5 to 7 were seropositive at baseline. Repertoires were obtained only post-peak T cell response.

This clonotype was obtained from an adult in good health. V gene TRBV7-9 combines with J gene TRBJ2-7; D unresolved. Sequences were derived from peripheral blood, sampled on day 0 of AZD1222 vaccination. In DNA, the CDR3 is TGTGCCAGTCTAGGGCCCCCCACCTACGAGCAGTACTTC. Protein sequence: CASLGPPTYEQYF.